This T cell receptor beta chain was recorded in a study of cytomegalovirus exposure and HLA in healthy donors. The CDR3 totals 16 residues. Germline V gene data show CDR1 as SGHVS and CDR2 as FQNEAQ. Trimming at V came to 4 bases and at J to 5 bases, leaving 8 bases not matched to a gene. Amplification used 60 Vbeta primers and 13 Jbeta primers. TCRdb's copy holds only in-frame clones and misses some; the assay was immunoSEQ multiplex PCR. The sample carries some 55,000 clones, approximately 83% recorded once. The TCR sequence derives from a man aged 40-49 years in good health and CMV-seronegative. The J gene is TRBJ1-5, the V gene TRBV7-8; 10 positions match TRBD1. Sequenced sample: PBMCs. The CDR3 DNA is TGTGCCAGCAGCTACAAGACAGGGGGCTTTTATCAGCCCCAGCATTTT. This translates into CASSYKTGGFYQPQHF.